The 21 T cell receptor beta chains reported below all come from one sample, sequenced in a study of OX40 agonist ivuxolimab in advanced cancers. Library method: the immunoSEQ multiplex PCR assay. TCRdb provides this immuneACCESS table in a form limited to in-frame rearrangements. Some clones are lacking; in checked studies, under half of them reflect an unresolved V gene, and why the rest are absent is not known. The sample table shows around 80,000 clones, and about 90% are seen once. The ten largest clones take up approximately 8% of the sample. The specimen comprised CD4+ or CD8+ T cells sorted from blood, sampled in a trial of the OX40 agonist ivuxolimab. These receptors were obtained from an adult with an advanced solid tumor such as melanoma, head and neck, liver or kidney cancer.

The chain recombines TRBV7-2 with TRBJ2-7, with D maybe TRBD2 (5 bases). The CDR3 is 17 amino acids. Germline lookup yields CDR1 SGHTA and CDR2 FQGNSA. Trimming cost V 1 base and J 5 bases, with 21 bases left between them. The CDR3 region is CASSLGRMDKGENEQYF. The CDR3 bases are TGTGCCAGCAGCTTAGGTAGGATGGATAAGGGAGAGAACGAGCAGTACTTC.

The chain carries TRBV6-6 and TRBJ1-5; D unclear. V dropped 7 bases and J dropped 0 bases, with 10 bases sitting between them. Germline values: CDR1 MNHNY, CDR2 SVGAGI (reference sequence). This CDR3 has 14 residues. This chain's CDR3 is CASMVTDSNQPQHF. The CDR3 DNA sequence: TGTGCCAGCATGGTGACGGATAGCAATCAGCCCCAGCATTTT.

The genes are TRBV4-1 and TRBJ1-2; 8 bases align to TRBD1. V lost 3 bases to trimming and J lost 8 bases; unmatched junction nucleotides: 11. Germline loops: CDR1 MGHRA, CDR2 YSYEKL. This CDR3 has 15 residues. This CDR3 reads CASSQPGTGTFGYTF. In DNA form, the CDR3 reads TGCGCCAGCAGCCAGCCCGGGACAGGTACTTTCGGCTACACCTTC.

The chain joins TRBV11-2 to TRBJ1-2; D not certain. Trimming shortened V by 5 bases and J by 8 bases, and 12 bases separated the two germline ends. The germline gives CDR1 SGHAT, CDR2 FQNNGV. There are 12 residues in the CDR3. As DNA, the CDR3 is TGTGCCAGCAGCCAAAGCCCGGGAGGCTACACCTTC. Translating it yields CASSQSPGGYTF.

This sequence joins TRBV4-1 and TRBJ2-5; TRBD1 agrees at 9 bases. The CDR3 is 15 residues long. Germline trimming cut 2 bases from V and 5 bases from J; bases unmatched to any gene: 6. Germline assignment: CDR1 MGHRA and CDR2 YSYEKL. The CDR3 is CASSQPDRGWETQYF. The CDR3 nucleotides read TGCGCCAGCAGCCAACCGGACAGGGGCTGGGAGACCCAGTACTTC.

The DNA of the CDR3 is TGCGCCAGCAGCCAGGGACAGGGCACATTCAACTATGGCTACACCTTC. Amino acids: CASSQGQGTFNYGYTF. The chain has TRBV4-1 and TRBJ1-2, with 9 bases lining up with TRBD1. The CDR3 loop spans 16 amino acids. Trimming at V came to 3 bases and at J to 2 bases, leaving 7 bases not matched to a gene. CDR1 is MGHRA, CDR2 YSYEKL, per germline.

The chain couples TRBV10-3 to TRBJ2-7, with D unclear. CDR3 length: 12 residues. Looked up from germline, CDR1 is ENHRY and CDR2 is SYGVKD. Trimming pared 5 bases from V and 4 bases from J, leaving 9 bases between. The CDR3 loop reads CAISSGSYEQYF. In DNA form, the CDR3 reads TGTGCCATCAGTTCAGGCTCTTACGAGCAGTACTTC.

The chain carries TRBV6-5 and TRBJ2-7; the match to TRBD2 covers 7 bases. The V segment lost 4 bases and the J segment 5 bases; nucleotides outside the gene matches: 2. CDR1 and CDR2 (germline): MNHEY, SVGAGI. There are 12 residues in the CDR3. The CDR3 region has the DNA TGTGCCAGCAGTTCGGGGGGAAACGAGCAGTACTTC. It translates to CASSSGGNEQYF.

The genes are TRBV4-1 and TRBJ2-3; no firm D call. The V gene's germline CDR1 is MGHRA and CDR2 YSYEKL. This CDR3 spans 16 amino acids. V lost 4 bases to trimming and J lost 4 bases, with 18 bases between them. The CDR3 DNA sequence: TGCGCCAGCAGCCCACTCCCGTCCAGAGCAGCAGATACGCAGTATTTT. Amino acid sequence: CASSPLPSRAADTQYF.

The chain recombines TRBV10-3 with TRBJ1-6; 12 bases map to TRBD1. With V trimmed by 0 bases and J by 3 bases, 9 bases remained unmatched. Germline CDR1 ENHRY, CDR2 SYGVKD. CDR3 length: 20 residues. The CDR3 here is CAISESPGQGAQGYNSPLHF. DNA of the CDR3: TGTGCCATCAGTGAGTCACCGGGACAGGGGGCGCAGGGCTATAATTCACCCCTCCACTTT.

The chain has TRBV6-5 and TRBJ2-6; no definite D call. Per the germline V gene, CDR1 is MNHEY and CDR2 is SVGAGI. Trimming cost V 3 bases and J 2 bases, with 2 bases left between them. This CDR3 is built from 13 residues. This CDR3 reads CASSYTGANVLTF. The CDR3 coding sequence is TGTGCCAGCAGTTATACTGGGGCCAACGTCCTGACTTTC.

This chain uses TRBV27 with TRBJ1-2, with a possible D match to TRBD1 (5 bases). The V and J ends lost 6 bases and 0 bases respectively, with 23 bases between them. In germline, CDR1 is MNHEY, CDR2 SMNVEV (reference sequence). The CDR3 is made up of 18 amino acids. CDR3 nucleotides: TGTGCCAGCAGCCAAGAACCGGGACTCAATACTCCTAACTATGGCTACACCTTC. It translates to CASSQEPGLNTPNYGYTF.

The chain couples TRBV2 to TRBJ2-2; D possibly uses TRBD1 or TRBD2 (5 bases each). The V gene's germline CDR1 is SNHLY and CDR2 FYNNEI. V lost 3 bases to trimming and J lost 6 bases, with 11 bases between them. There are 14 residues in the CDR3. The CDR3 nucleotides are TGTGCCAGCAGTGAGTTCGGGGACCCCGGGGAGCTGTTTTTT. It yields the protein CASSEFGDPGELFF. The full variable domain, rest sourced from reference TRBV2 and TRBJ2-2, is EPEVTQTPSHQVTQMGQEVILRCVPISNHLYFYWYRQILGQKVEFLVSFYNNEISEKSEIFDDQFSVERPDGSNFTLKIRSTKLEDSAMYFCASSEFGDPGELFFGEGSRLTVL.

CDR3 region: CASSLEGGISGNTIYF. In nucleotides, the CDR3 is TGCGCCAGCAGCTTGGAAGGGGGGATCTCTGGAAACACCATATATTTT. V usage is TRBV5-1 and J usage is TRBJ1-3; a possible D gene is TRBD1 (6 bases). Trimming left V 0 bases short and J 0 bases short, with 10 bases between. The CDR3 runs 16 residues. Per the germline V gene, CDR1 is SGHRS and CDR2 is YFSETQ.

The rearrangement joins TRBV4-1 to TRBJ1-2; D unclear. This CDR3 has 15 residues. The V and J ends lost 1 base and 7 bases respectively, with 16 bases between them. CDR1 and CDR2 (germline): MGHRA, YSYEKL. The CDR3 is CASSQAGNELIGYTF. Here the CDR3 DNA reads TGCGCCAGCAGCCAAGCAGGCAACGAGCTAATTGGCTACACCTTC.

The chain couples TRBV9 to TRBJ1-1; D is uncertain. V lost 4 bases and J lost 0, with 10 bases in between. From germline, CDR1 is SGDLS and CDR2 YYNGEE. CDR3 length: 14 amino acids. The CDR3 loop reads CASSSYSLNTEAFF. For the CDR3, the DNA is TGTGCCAGCAGCTCCTACAGTCTGAACACTGAAGCTTTCTTT.

The chain has TRBV19 and TRBJ2-1, with 12 bases that match TRBD2. J was trimmed by 6 bases and V by 3 bases; bases with no gene match: 3. The CDR3 sequence is 15 residues long. Germline CDR1 reads LNHDA; CDR2 reads SQIVND (reference sequence). The CDR3 here is CASSIASGGANEQFF. CDR3 DNA sequence: TGTGCCAGTAGTATCGCTAGCGGGGGGGCCAATGAGCAGTTCTTC.

The chain has TRBV5-1 and TRBJ1-2; no clear D. In germline, CDR1 is SGHRS, CDR2 YFSETQ. With 0 bases removed from V and 4 bases from J, the gap between germline ends came to 13 bases. The CDR3 is made up of 15 amino acids. CDR3 sequence (DNA): TGCGCCAGCAGCTTGGATCTCAGTTCCTTCTATGGCTACACCTTC. Its protein product is CASSLDLSSFYGYTF.

V and J are TRBV9 and TRBJ2-7; the D gene is possibly TRBD2 (6 bases). Trimming took off 0 bases at V and 3 bases at J, with 10 bases between the two ends. CDR3 length: 14 residues. From germline, CDR1 is SGDLS and CDR2 YYNGEE. The CDR3 sequence is CASSVAPGDYEQYF. The CDR3, as DNA: TGTGCCAGCAGCGTAGCTCCGGGGGACTACGAGCAGTACTTC.

V and J are TRBV10-1 and TRBJ2-5; the D gene is possibly TRBD2 (6 bases). Germline CDR1 is WNHNN and CDR2 is SYGVQD (reference sequence). Trimming removed 3 bases at V and 2 bases at J, with 10 bases between. The CDR3 has 14 amino acids. The CDR3 spells CASSDSGTQETQYF. As DNA, the CDR3 is TGCGCCAGCAGTGACTCCGGGACTCAAGAGACCCAGTACTTC.

The chain combines TRBV7-9 with TRBJ1-2, with D perhaps TRBD1 (5 bases). This CDR3 region has 14 residues. Germline V lookup: CDR1 SEHNR, CDR2 FQNEAQ (reference sequence). The germline V and J ends were trimmed by 7 bases and 4 bases, with 16 bases remaining between them. This chain's CDR3 is CASTPRGPIYGYTF. In nucleotides, the CDR3 is TGTGCCAGCACCCCGAGGGGACCGATCTATGGCTACACCTTC.